This TCR beta chain stems from a study of T cells in localized non-small cell lung cancer. Study-level points and caveats: Across samples, adjacent lung featured a median roughly 50 of the top 100 tumor clones.

The repertoire was sequenced with immunoSEQ multiplex PCR; TCRdb's copy has only in-frame clones and lacks some. The sample carries about 890 clones, about 20% recorded once. Worth noting for this clone: The antigen is undetermined.

The source of this sequence is a female donor aged 60 or older with stage II squamous cell lung carcinoma. The specimen was lung tumor tissue, collected before any cancer treatment.

The CDR3 DNA sequence: TGTGCCAGCAGTTCGTCGTTGGAGGCCGGGGAGCTGTTTTTT. This codes for CASSSSLEAGELFF. The V and J genes are TRBV6-8 and TRBJ2-2; possible D gene TRBD2, 5 bases. The V gene's germline CDR1 is MNHGY and CDR2 SAAAGT. The ends were cut back, 4 bases at V and 6 bases at J, with 12 bases in the middle. The CDR3 contains 14 residues.